Below, 24 T cell receptor beta chains from the same sample are listed, as sequenced in a study of CD8 T cells in ankylosing spondylitis (dated by TCRdb to the late 2010s). Libraries were built with 5' RACE. Instrument on record: Illumina HiSeq 2500. Starting from the raw public reads, TCRdb applied fastp trimming at Q25, assembled clones with MiXCR and retained in-frame beta chains. Rows merge per CDR3 protein into single entries with the most common DNA and genes. The sample has around 75,000 distinct CDR3 sequences on record, about 5% of them singletons. The ten top clones hold around 2% of the sample. Sequenced input: blood, either unsorted or a sorted T cell fraction (not recorded which). These receptors all stem from a male donor with ankylosing spondylitis or in good health (not recorded which).

This clonotype was recorded at least ten times. This rearrangement joins TRBV11-2 to TRBJ1-1; D is possibly TRBD1 (5 bases). The CDR3 loop spans 13 amino acids. Germline V gene lookup returns CDR1 SGHAT and CDR2 FQNNGV. The V end lost 7 bases, the J end lost 4 bases, and 13 bases lay between the germline ends. CDR3 sequence: CASIKRGGTEAFF. As DNA, the CDR3 is TGTGCCAGCATCAAACGGGGGGGCACTGAAGCTTTCTTT.

This clonotype was seen repeatedly, ten times or more. This sequence joins TRBV28 and TRBJ2-6; no clear D gene. The CDR3 covers 15 residues. The germline V and J ends were trimmed by 5 bases and 0 bases, with 8 bases remaining between them. Germline V lookup: CDR1 MDHEN, CDR2 SYDVKM. The CDR3: CASSPGRSGANVLTF. The CDR3 DNA reads TGTGCCAGCAGTCCAGGCCGCTCTGGGGCCAACGTCCTGACTTTC.

Many counts were recorded for this clonotype. The V gene is TRBV7-8, the J gene TRBJ2-1, with D perhaps matching TRBD1 or TRBD2 (6 bases each). The germline CDR1 and CDR2 sequences are SGHVS and FQNEAQ. Trimming shortened V by 7 bases and J by 0 bases, and 22 bases separated the two germline ends. This CDR3 is 18 amino acids long. This CDR3 reads CASTKIRGLPISYNEQFF. CDR3 in DNA: TGTGCCAGCACCAAAATTCGGGGGCTCCCTATCTCCTACAATGAGCAGTTCTTC.

This clonotype was seen ten or more times. The V gene is TRBV5-1, the J gene TRBJ2-7, with 8 bases matching TRBD2. The CDR3 is 14 residues long. CDR1 is SGHRS and CDR2 is YFSETQ in the germline V gene. V lost 7 bases and J lost 6; bases outside the gene matches: 12. The CDR3 region is CASERGQRSGEQYF. The CDR3 coding sequence is TGCGCCAGCGAGCGGGGGCAGAGGTCGGGCGAGCAGTACTTC.

The table lists this clonotype with many counts. This rearrangement joins TRBV29-1 to TRBJ1-3; tentative D call: TRBD1 (6 bases). The CDR3 loop spans 14 amino acids. V gave up 8 bases and J gave up 0 bases, with 14 bases separating them. The germline gives CDR1 SQVTM, CDR2 ANQGSEA. In nucleotides, the CDR3 is TGCAGCTTCCGGGACACTCTCTCTGGAAACACCATATATTTT. It translates to CSFRDTLSGNTIYF.

This clonotype was picked up many times. One end of the junction is discordant with germline, which a read error may explain. The V and J genes are TRBV5-1 and TRBJ2-1; the D is unclear. The CDR3 runs 8 residues. In germline, CDR1 is SGHRS, CDR2 YFSETQ. In DNA form, the CDR3 reads TGCGCCAGCAGCTTTCCTTCCTTC. It encodes CASSFPSF.

This clonotype was observed many times. The V and J genes are TRBV10-3 and TRBJ2-1; a weak D match, TRBD1 (7 bases). The CDR3 totals 15 residues. In germline, CDR1 is ENHRY, CDR2 SYGVKD. Between the trimmed V and J ends, which lost 2 bases and 2 bases, there was a span of 10 bases. In nucleotides, the CDR3 is TGTGCCATCAGTGAGGCAGGGGGGCCCTACAATGAGCAGTTCTTC. Amino acid sequence: CAISEAGGPYNEQFF.

This clonotype was recorded at least ten times. The V call is TRBV6-5, the J call TRBJ1-1; possible D gene TRBD1, 6 bases. Germline V gene data show CDR1 as MNHEY and CDR2 as SVGAGI. Trimming left V 0 bases short and J 9 bases short, with 14 bases between. The CDR3 loop spans 14 amino acids. The CDR3 sequence: CASSYSVPGAQAFF. The CDR3 DNA is TGTGCCAGCAGTTACTCGGTGCCGGGGGCCCAAGCTTTCTTT.

There are many counts of this clonotype. The J gene is TRBJ1-1, the V gene TRBV20-1; D unresolved. Looked up from germline, CDR1 is DFQATT and CDR2 is SNEGSKA (reference sequence). The CDR3 length is 13 residues. Trimming pared 6 bases from V and 0 bases from J, leaving 11 bases between. The CDR3 protein is CSAPRIMNTEAFF. For the CDR3, the DNA is TGCAGTGCACCGAGGATCATGAACACTGAAGCTTTCTTT.

This clonotype occurred many times. CDR3 DNA sequence: TGTGCCATCAGGGGGACTAGCGGAAAACAAGAGACCCAGTACTTC. Translation: CAIRGTSGKQETQYF. The rearrangement joins TRBV10-3 to TRBJ2-5, with TRBD2 identical over 11 bases. V was clipped by 6 bases and J by 2 bases; unmatched bases: 5. Germline CDR1 ENHRY, CDR2 SYGVKD. The CDR3 is made up of 15 amino acids.

This clonotype was picked up many times. V is TRBV20-1 and J is TRBJ2-7; 8 bases fit TRBD2. V lost 1 base, J lost 4 bases, and 6 bases stayed unmatched. The CDR3 has 14 amino acids. Germline assignment: CDR1 DFQATT and CDR2 SNEGSKA (reference sequence). CDR3 amino acids: CSARGSGVQYEQYF. The CDR3 DNA follows: TGCAGTGCTAGAGGTAGCGGGGTGCAATACGAGCAGTACTTC.

The sample holds many counts of this clonotype. The chain employs TRBV13 and TRBJ2-7; the match to TRBD1 covers 7 bases. The CDR3 loop spans 14 amino acids. Germline lookup yields CDR1 PRHDT and CDR2 FYEKMQ (reference sequence). V trimming: 8 bases; J trimming: 3 bases; junction bases outside the gene matches: 10. In nucleotides, the CDR3 is TGTGCCAGCTCTACCCCGGGACAGAACTACGAGCAGTACTTC. Translated: CASSTPGQNYEQYF.

This clonotype has ten or more counts. This chain joins TRBV5-4 and TRBJ2-7, with 8 bases that match TRBD1. The CDR3 totals 13 residues. With 5 bases clipped from V and 6 bases from J, the junction kept 7 bases outside the gene matches. In germline, CDR1 is SGHNT, CDR2 YYREEE (reference sequence). The DNA of the CDR3 is TGTGCCAGCAGGAAGGACAGGGTCGCCGAGCAGTACTTC. Its translation: CASRKDRVAEQYF. The entire variable domain, with the rest obtained from reference TRBV5-4 and TRBJ2-7, is as follows: ETGVTQSPTHLIKTRGQQVTLRCSSQSGHNTVSWYQQALGQGPQFIFQYYREEENGRGNFPPRFSGLQFPNYSSELNVNALELDDSALYLCASRKDRVAEQYFGPGTRLTVT.

Many counts were recorded for this clonotype. J is TRBJ2-1 and V is TRBV11-3, with D perhaps TRBD1 (5 bases). V was clipped by 4 bases and J by 5 bases, with 21 bases between them. This CDR3 is built from 17 residues. The V gene's germline CDR1 is SGHNT and CDR2 YENEEA. The CDR3 is CASSSRVGHSDHNEQFF. The CDR3 DNA sequence: TGTGCCAGCAGCTCCCGGGTGGGGCATTCCGATCACAATGAGCAGTTCTTC.

At least ten counts were recorded for this clonotype. The chain couples TRBV6-2 or TRBV6-3 to TRBJ1-1; D not resolved. Germline lookup yields CDR1 MNHEY and CDR2 SVGEGT. The CDR3 length is 13 residues. V was pared by 2 bases and J by 1 base, with 5 bases between. The CDR3 is CASSYIANTEAFF. The CDR3 nucleotides read TGTGCCAGCAGTTACATCGCGAACACTGAAGCTTTCTTT.

Regarding this clonotype: A much larger clone lies a single base off, so this may be a read error. V gene TRBV2 combines with J gene TRBJ2-4; 7 nucleotides align to TRBD1. This CDR3 region has 13 residues. Germline CDR1 SNHLY, CDR2 FYNNEI. With V trimmed by 8 bases and J by 4 bases, 5 bases remained unmatched. CDR3 in amino acids: CASFSGQKNIQYF. The CDR3 DNA reads TGTGCCAGCTTCTCGGGACAGAAAAACATTCAGTACTTC.

The table lists this clonotype with many counts. The rearrangement joins TRBV30 to TRBJ1-5; 11 bases fit TRBD1. V trimming: 3 bases; J trimming: 9 bases; junction bases outside the gene matches: 1. Per germline, CDR1 GTSNPN and CDR2 SVGIG (reference sequence). The CDR3 is 12 residues long. In DNA, the CDR3 is TGTGCCTGGAGCGGGACAGGGGGGCCCCAGCATTTT. Protein: CAWSGTGGPQHF.

This clonotype was recorded many times. The CDR3 DNA is TGTGCCTCCGGGACGCAGGGCAAGAACACTGAAGCTTTCTTT. Translated: CASGTQGKNTEAFF. The chain couples TRBV2 to TRBJ1-1; the D gene is possibly TRBD1 (5 bases). This CDR3 region has 14 residues. Per germline, CDR1 SNHLY and CDR2 FYNNEI. Trimming shortened V by 11 bases and J by 1 base, and 17 bases separated the two germline ends.

This clonotype was observed many times. The rearrangement joins TRBV28 to TRBJ2-7; 8 nucleotides agree with TRBD1. Unmatched junction bases numbered 7, after V lost 6 bases and J lost 3 bases. This CDR3 spans 14 amino acids. The germline V gene encodes CDR1 MDHEN and CDR2 SYDVKM. For the CDR3, the DNA is TGTGCCAGCAGGCCACAGGGGGAAGTCTACGAGCAGTACTTC. As protein: CASRPQGEVYEQYF.

This clonotype was seen many times. The chain joins TRBV12-3 or TRBV12-4 to TRBJ2-1; D is possibly TRBD1 or TRBD2 (5 bases each). This CDR3 has 14 amino acids. The V end lost 3 bases, the J end lost 10 bases, and 16 bases lay between the germline ends. This chain's CDR3 is CASSLGTRGGEQFF. The CDR3, as DNA: TGTGCCAGCAGTTTGGGGACCCGAGGCGGGGAGCAGTTCTTC.

This clonotype was detected ten times or more. This rearrangement joins TRBV27 to TRBJ1-2, with D maybe TRBD1 (6 bases). This CDR3 is 13 amino acids long. Trimming shortened V by 7 bases and J by 1 base, and 10 bases separated the two germline ends. Germline CDR1 and CDR2: MNHEY and SMNVEV (reference sequence). The CDR3 DNA reads as TGTGCCAGCAAACCAGGGGTTAACTATGGCTACACCTTC. Amino acid sequence: CASKPGVNYGYTF.

This clonotype has a count of ten or more. V usage is TRBV10-2 and J usage is TRBJ2-3; no reliable D call. CDR1 and CDR2 from the germline V gene are WSHSY and SAAADI. The V gene lost 3 bases and the J gene lost 2 bases, with 12 bases spanning the gap. The CDR3 runs 15 residues. The CDR3 here is CASSDMVGNTDTQYF. Here the CDR3 DNA reads TGCGCCAGCAGTGATATGGTGGGGAACACAGATACGCAGTATTTT.

This clonotype was seen a handful of times. The chain employs TRBV7-9 and TRBJ2-5; D is undetermined. Trimming stripped 1 base from V and 4 bases from J, with 13 bases between. Germline CDR1 SEHNR, CDR2 FQNEAQ (reference sequence). The CDR3 spans 15 residues. The CDR3 reads CASSLGRLEGETQYF. The CDR3 DNA reads as TGTGCCAGCAGCTTAGGGCGGCTTGAAGGAGAGACCCAGTACTTC. Drawing the rest from reference TRBV7-9 and TRBJ2-5, the complete variable domain is DTGVSQNPRHKITKRGQNVTFRCDPISEHNRLYWYRQTLGQGPEFLTYFQNEAQLEKSRLLSDRFSAERPKGSFSTLEIQRTEQGDSAMYLCASSLGRLEGETQYFGPGTRLLVL.

This clonotype has a count of ten or more. This chain connects TRBV5-4 to TRBJ2-5; D is unresolved. The CDR3 length is 14 residues. V dropped 4 bases and J dropped 3 bases, with 13 bases sitting between them. Germline values: CDR1 SGHNT, CDR2 YYREEE (reference sequence). This chain's CDR3 is CASSPGRFKETQYF. The CDR3, as DNA: TGTGCCAGCAGCCCTGGACGTTTCAAAGAGACCCAGTACTTC. The full variable domain, with the rest looked up from reference TRBV5-4 and TRBJ2-5, is ETGVTQSPTHLIKTRGQQVTLRCSSQSGHNTVSWYQQALGQGPQFIFQYYREEENGRGNFPPRFSGLQFPNYSSELNVNALELDDSALYLCASSPGRFKETQYFGPGTRLLVL.